This T cell receptor (beta chain) was identified during a study of blood T cell repertoires in COVID-19. The overall study: Sites in the United States, Italy and Spain provided acute and convalescent COVID-19 samples. PBMCs, B-cell-depleted T cells, or T cells were the source of the cDNA or gDNA that made up the material.

In germline, CDR1 is LNHNV, CDR2 YYDKDF (reference sequence). The CDR3 extends over 15 amino acids. Trimming took 5 bases from V and 2 from J, leaving 16 bases between them. Sequenced by immunoSEQ multiplex PCR; TCRdb stores in-frame clones only, minus some. The sample records approximately 37,000 clones, 88% being singletons. The clonotype was recovered from a human donor in a cohort sampled during active COVID-19. What was sequenced was peripheral blood. This chain uses TRBV15 with TRBJ2-7; no firm D call. In DNA, the CDR3 is TGTGCCACCAGCGAAGCCCCCCTCCCTCCCTACGAGCAGTACTTC. Its protein is CATSEAPLPPYEQYF.